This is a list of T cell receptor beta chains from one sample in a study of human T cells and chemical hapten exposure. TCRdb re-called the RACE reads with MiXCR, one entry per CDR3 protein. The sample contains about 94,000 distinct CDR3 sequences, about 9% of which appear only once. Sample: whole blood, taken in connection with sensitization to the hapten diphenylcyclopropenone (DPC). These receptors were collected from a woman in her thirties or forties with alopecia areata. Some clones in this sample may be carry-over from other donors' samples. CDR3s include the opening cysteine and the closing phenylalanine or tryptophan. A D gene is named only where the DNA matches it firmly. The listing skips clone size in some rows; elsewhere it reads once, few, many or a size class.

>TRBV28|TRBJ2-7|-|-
TGTGCCAGCAGTTCGGGGGACTACGAGCAGTACTTC
CASSSGDYEQYF
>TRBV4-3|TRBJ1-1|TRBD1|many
TGCGCCAGCAGCCAGACAGGGGGCTTTACTGAAGCTTTCTTT
CASSQTGGFTEAFF
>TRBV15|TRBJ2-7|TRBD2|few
TGTGCCACCAGCAGAGATCCGAGCGGGGCCTACGAGCAGTACTTC
CATSRDPSGAYEQYF
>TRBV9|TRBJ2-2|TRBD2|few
TGTGCCAGCAGCGTAGTTCCGGGAGGTTCTAACACCGGGGAGCTGTTTTTT
CASSVVPGGSNTGELFF
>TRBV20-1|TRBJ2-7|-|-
TGCAGTGCGGACCGTAGCGACAGAACCTACGAGCAGTACTTC
CSADRSDRTYEQYF
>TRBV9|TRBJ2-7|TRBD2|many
TGTGCCAGCAGTCCTTCCCTTACATCTAGCGGGCCGGGGAAGAGGCAGTACTTC
CASSPSLTSSGPGKRQYF
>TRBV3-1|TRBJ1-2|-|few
TGTGCCAGCAGCCCAGGATTTAACTATGGCTACACCTTC
CASSPGFNYGYTF
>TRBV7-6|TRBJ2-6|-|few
TGTGCCAGCAGCTTATTGGGGACTCCTGGGGCCAACGTCCTGACTTTC
CASSLLGTPGANVLTF
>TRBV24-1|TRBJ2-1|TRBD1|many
TGTGCCACCAGTGTAGATGCGACAGGGCATGAGCAGTTCTTC
CATSVDATGHEQFF
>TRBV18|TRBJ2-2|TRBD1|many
TGTGCCAGCTCACCGGACAGGGGGAGTACCGGGGAGCTGTTTTTT
CASSPDRGSTGELFF
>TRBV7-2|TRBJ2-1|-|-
TGTGCCAGCAGCTTACAACCCTCCAGCGCTTTCTCCTACAATGAGCAGTTCTTC
CASSLQPSSAFSYNEQFF
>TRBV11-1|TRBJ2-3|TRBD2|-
TGTGCCAGCAGCCTAGGAGGGACTAGCGGGAGGGCCTCCTTCACAGATACGCAGTATTTT
CASSLGGTSGRASFTDTQYF
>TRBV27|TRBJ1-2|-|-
TGTGCCAGCAGTGCCCGGACGGGCCATGGCTACACCTTC
CASSARTGHGYTF
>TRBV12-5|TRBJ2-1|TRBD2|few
TGTGCTAGTGGTTTGGTATTAGGCGGTCTAGCGGGGAGCTCCTACAATGAGCAGTTCTTC
CASGLVLGGLAGSSYNEQFF
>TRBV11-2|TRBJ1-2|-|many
TGTGCCAGCAGCTCCTACGAGTATGGCTACACCTTC
CASSSYEYGYTF
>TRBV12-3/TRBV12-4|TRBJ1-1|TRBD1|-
TGTGCCAGCAGCCGCATACAGGGGAATGCTGAAGCTTTCTTT
CASSRIQGNAEAFF
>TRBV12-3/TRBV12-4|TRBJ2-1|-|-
TGTGCCAGCAGCCCTTCGCCGGGCCTAGGTGGCAATGAGCAGTTCTTC
CASSPSPGLGGNEQFF
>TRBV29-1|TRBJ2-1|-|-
TGCAGCGTTGAAATTTACGTGAATGAGCAGTTCTTC
CSVEIYVNEQFF
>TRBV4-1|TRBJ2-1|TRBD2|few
TGCGCCAGCAGCCAGGACACTAGCGGGGCCTACAATGAGCAGTTCTTC
CASSQDTSGAYNEQFF
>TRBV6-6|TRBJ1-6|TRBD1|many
TGTGCCAGCAGTTCCGCCAGGGGGCTTAATTCACCCCTCCACTTT
CASSSARGLNSPLHF
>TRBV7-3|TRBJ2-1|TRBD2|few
TGTGCCAGCAGCTTAGGGACTAGCGGCAATGAGCAGTTCTTC
CASSLGTSGNEQFF
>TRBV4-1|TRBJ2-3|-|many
TGCGCCAGCAGCCAAGAAGGCACAGATACGCAGTATTTT
CASSQEGTDTQYF
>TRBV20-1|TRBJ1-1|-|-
TGCAGAGCAAGAAACACGAACACTGAAGCTTTCTTT
CRARNTNTEAFF
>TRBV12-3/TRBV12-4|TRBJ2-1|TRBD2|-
TGTGCCAGCAGGGGGACTAGCGGAGGGAATGAGCAGTTCTTC
CASRGTSGGNEQFF
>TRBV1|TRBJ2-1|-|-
TGCACCAGCAGCCATGGGTTGGCAGTGTACAATGAGCAGTTCTTC
CTSSHGLAVYNEQFF
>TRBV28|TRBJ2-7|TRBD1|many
TGTGCCAGCAGTACTCCCGGGACAGTCGACGAGCAGTACTTC
CASSTPGTVDEQYF
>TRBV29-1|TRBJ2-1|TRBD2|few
TGCACCATAAGACTAGCGGGAGACGGAAATGAGCAGTTCTTC
CTIRLAGDGNEQFF
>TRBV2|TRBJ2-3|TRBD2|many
TGTGCCAGCAAGGCTAGCGGAGTGTGGCGCACAGATACGCAGTATTTT
CASKASGVWRTDTQYF
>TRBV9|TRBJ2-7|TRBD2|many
TGTGCCAGCGGACCCCCCGGGAGGCCCGGGGAGCAGTACTTC
CASGPPGRPGEQYF
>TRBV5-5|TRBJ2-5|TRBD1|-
TGTGCCAGCTACCACAGGGGGCAAGAGACCCAGTACTTC
CASYHRGQETQYF
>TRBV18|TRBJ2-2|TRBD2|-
TGTGCCAGCTCACCACGAGTAGGTCTAGCGGGGCCGAACACCGGGGAGCTGTTTTTT
CASSPRVGLAGPNTGELFF
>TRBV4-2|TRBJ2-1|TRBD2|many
TGTGCCAGCAGCCAACAGGGAGCGGGGTACATTGATGAGCAGTTCTTC
CASSQQGAGYIDEQFF
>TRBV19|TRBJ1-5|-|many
TGTGCCAGTAGTACCACAGGGTCTCAGCCCCAGCATTTT
CASSTTGSQPQHF
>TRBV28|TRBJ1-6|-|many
TGTGCCAGCAGTTTACTGAGGGGAAGCAATTCACCCCTCCACTTT
CASSLLRGSNSPLHF
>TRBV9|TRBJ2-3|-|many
TGTGCCAGCAGCGTAGGGTTAGCCCGACCGGATACGCAGTATTTT
CASSVGLARPDTQYF
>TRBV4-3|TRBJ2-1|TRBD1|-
TGCGCCAGCAGCCAAGGGCACAGGGGTTTCTACAATGAGCAGTTCTTC
CASSQGHRGFYNEQFF
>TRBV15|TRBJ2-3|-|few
TGTGCCACCAGCACCCAGAGCCCGGGCACAGATACGCAGTATTTT
CATSTQSPGTDTQYF
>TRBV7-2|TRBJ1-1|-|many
TGTGCCAGCAGCTCTGGGGGGGCAGTTAACACTGAAGCTTTCTTT
CASSSGGAVNTEAFF
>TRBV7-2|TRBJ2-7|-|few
TGTGCCAGCAGCTTAGTGGCAGGGCTCCGCTACGAGCAGTACTTC
CASSLVAGLRYEQYF
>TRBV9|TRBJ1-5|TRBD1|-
TGTGCCAGCTCGAGACAGGGGGATCAGCCCCAGCATTTT
CASSRQGDQPQHF
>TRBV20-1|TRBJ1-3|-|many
TGCAGTGCTTCTCAGGGACCTGGAAACACCATATATTTT
CSASQGPGNTIYF
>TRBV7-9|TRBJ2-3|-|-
TGTGCCAGCAGCGCATTTCAAGGGAATACGCAGTATTTT
CASSAFQGNTQYF
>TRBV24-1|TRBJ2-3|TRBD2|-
TGTGCCACCAGTGACCCGAGGACTAGCGGGAGCAGCACAGATACGCAGTATTTT
CATSDPRTSGSSTDTQYF
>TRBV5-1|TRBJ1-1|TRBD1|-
TGCGCCAGCAGCTTTTCAGGGGGTGGCACTGAAGCTTTCTTT
CASSFSGGGTEAFF
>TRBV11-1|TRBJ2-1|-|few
TGTGCCAGCAGCCGACGGGACTCCCCCAATGAGCAGTTCTTC
CASSRRDSPNEQFF
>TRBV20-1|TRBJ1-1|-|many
TGCAGTGCTTCATCAGGCAGGGGCACTGAAGCTTTCTTT
CSASSGRGTEAFF
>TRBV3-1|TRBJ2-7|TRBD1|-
TGTGCCAGCAGCCTGGGACAGGCGGTCTCCTACGAGCAGTACTTC
CASSLGQAVSYEQYF
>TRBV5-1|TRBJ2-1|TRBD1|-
TGCGCCAGCAGCGCCGGACAGGGACGCAATGAGCAGTTCTTC
CASSAGQGRNEQFF
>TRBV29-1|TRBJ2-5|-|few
TGCAGCGTTCGGGACTCCAGACAAGAGACCCAGTACTTC
CSVRDSRQETQYF
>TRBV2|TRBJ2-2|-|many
TGTGCCAGCAACCAGATGACCGGGGAGCTGTTTTTT
CASNQMTGELFF